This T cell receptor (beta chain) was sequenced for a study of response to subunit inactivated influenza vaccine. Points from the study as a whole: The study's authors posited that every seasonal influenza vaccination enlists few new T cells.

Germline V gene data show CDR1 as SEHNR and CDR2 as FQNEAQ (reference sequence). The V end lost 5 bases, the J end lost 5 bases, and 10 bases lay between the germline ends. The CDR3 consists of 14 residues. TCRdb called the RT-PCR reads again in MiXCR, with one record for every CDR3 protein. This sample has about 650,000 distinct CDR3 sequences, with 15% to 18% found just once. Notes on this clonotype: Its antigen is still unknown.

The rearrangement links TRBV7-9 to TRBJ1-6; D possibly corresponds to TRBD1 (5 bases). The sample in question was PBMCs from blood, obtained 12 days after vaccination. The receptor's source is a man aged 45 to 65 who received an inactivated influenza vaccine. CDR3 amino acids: CASSNLRDNSPLHF. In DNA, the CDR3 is TGTGCCAGCAGCAACCTCAGGGATAATTCACCCCTCCACTTT. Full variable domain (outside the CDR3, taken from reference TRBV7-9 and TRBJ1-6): DTGVSQNPRHKITKRGQNVTFRCDPISEHNRLYWYRQTLGQGPEFLTYFQNEAQLEKSRLLSDRFSAERPKGSFSTLEIQRTEQGDSAMYLCASSNLRDNSPLHFGNGTRLTVT.